The T cell receptor (beta chain) described here comes from a study of T cells in Graves' hyperthyroidism and ophthalmopathy. V gave up 5 bases and J gave up 7 bases; unmatched junction bases: 14. The CDR3 length is 15 residues. Germline assignment: CDR1 SEHNR and CDR2 FQNEAQ (reference sequence). Diagnoses rested on clinical symptoms, serum thyroxine and TRAb, thyroid ultrasound and orbital computed tomography. The PBMCs studied were ones that came from around 10 ml fresh peripheral blood. TCR beta CDR3 regions were amplified from RNA. The TCR CDR3 first-round RT-PCR relied on the HTBI primer set. Via MiXCR, TCRdb re-called the multiplex PCR reads, giving one row per CDR3 protein. Of a few hundred thousand distinct CDR3 sequences in the sample, about a sixth are singletons; the top ten hold over 35%. This clonotype was observed many times.

The sequenced material came from blood. The chain has TRBV7-9 and TRBJ2-7, with 7 nucleotides matching TRBD1. The source of this sequence is a man aged 40-49 years with Graves' hyperthyroidism. CDR3 nucleotides: TGTGCCAGCAGCCCCCAGGGACAGCGATCGCGTGAGCAGTACTTC. Amino acid sequence: CASSPQGQRSREQYF.